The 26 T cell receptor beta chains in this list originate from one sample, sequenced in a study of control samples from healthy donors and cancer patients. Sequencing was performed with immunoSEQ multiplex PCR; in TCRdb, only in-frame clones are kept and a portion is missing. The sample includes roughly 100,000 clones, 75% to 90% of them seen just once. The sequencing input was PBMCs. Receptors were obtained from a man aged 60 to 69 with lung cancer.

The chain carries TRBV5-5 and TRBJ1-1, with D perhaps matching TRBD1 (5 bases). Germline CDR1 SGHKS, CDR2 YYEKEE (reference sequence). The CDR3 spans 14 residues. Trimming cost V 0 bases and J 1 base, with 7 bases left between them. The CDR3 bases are TGTGCCAGCAGCTTGGGCAGGGCGAACACTGAAGCTTTCTTT. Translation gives CASSLGRANTEAFF.

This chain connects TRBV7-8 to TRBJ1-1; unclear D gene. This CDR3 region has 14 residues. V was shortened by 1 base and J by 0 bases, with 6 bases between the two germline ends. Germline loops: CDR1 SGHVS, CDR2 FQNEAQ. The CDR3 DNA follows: TGTGCCAGCAGCTTAGGGGCAGTGAACACTGAAGCTTTCTTT. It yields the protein CASSLGAVNTEAFF. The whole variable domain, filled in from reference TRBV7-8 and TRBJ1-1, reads GAGVSQSPRYKVAKRGQDVALRCDPISGHVSLFWYQQALGQGPEFLTYFQNEAQLDKSGLPSDRFFAERPEGSVSTLKIQRTQQEDSAVYLCASSLGAVNTEAFFGQGTRLTVV.

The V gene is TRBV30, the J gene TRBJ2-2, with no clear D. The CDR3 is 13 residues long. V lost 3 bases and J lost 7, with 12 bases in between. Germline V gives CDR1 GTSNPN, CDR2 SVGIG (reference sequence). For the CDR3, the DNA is TGTGCCTGGAGCGTTTATGAGCTCGGGGAGCTGTTTTTT. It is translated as CAWSVYELGELFF.

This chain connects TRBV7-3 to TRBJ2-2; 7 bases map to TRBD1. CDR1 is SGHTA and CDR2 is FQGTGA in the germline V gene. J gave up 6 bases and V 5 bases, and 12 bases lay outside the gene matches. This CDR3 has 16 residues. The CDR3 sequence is CASSEQPGQNSGELFF. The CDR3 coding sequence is TGTGCCAGCAGCGAGCAACCGGGACAGAATTCCGGGGAGCTGTTTTTT. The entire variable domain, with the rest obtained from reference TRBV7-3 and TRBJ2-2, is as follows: GAGVSQTPSNKVTEKGKYVELRCDPISGHTALYWYRQSLGQGPEFLIYFQGTGAADDSGLPNDRFFAVRPEGSVSTLKIQRTERGDSAVYLCASSEQPGQNSGELFFGEGSRLTVL.

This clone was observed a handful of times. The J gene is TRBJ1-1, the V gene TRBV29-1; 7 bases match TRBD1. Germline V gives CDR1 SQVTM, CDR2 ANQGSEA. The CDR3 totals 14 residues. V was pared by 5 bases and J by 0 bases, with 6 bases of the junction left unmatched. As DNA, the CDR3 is TGCAGCGTTAGTTTCAGGGGGATGAACACTGAAGCTTTCTTT. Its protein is CSVSFRGMNTEAFF.

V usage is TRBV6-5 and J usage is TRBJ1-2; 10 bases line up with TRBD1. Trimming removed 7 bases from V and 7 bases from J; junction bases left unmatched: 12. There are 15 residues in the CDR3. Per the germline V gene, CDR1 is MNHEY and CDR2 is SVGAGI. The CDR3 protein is CASTTRTGGETGYTF. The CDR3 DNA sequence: TGTGCCAGCACCACGAGGACAGGGGGAGAAACTGGCTACACCTTC.

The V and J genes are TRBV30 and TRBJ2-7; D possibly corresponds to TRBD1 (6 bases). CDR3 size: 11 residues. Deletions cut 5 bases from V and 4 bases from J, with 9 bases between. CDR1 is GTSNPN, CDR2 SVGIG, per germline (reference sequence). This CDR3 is CAWGRGYEQYV. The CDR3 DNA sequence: TGTGCCTGGGGCAGGGGTTACGAGCAGTACGTC.

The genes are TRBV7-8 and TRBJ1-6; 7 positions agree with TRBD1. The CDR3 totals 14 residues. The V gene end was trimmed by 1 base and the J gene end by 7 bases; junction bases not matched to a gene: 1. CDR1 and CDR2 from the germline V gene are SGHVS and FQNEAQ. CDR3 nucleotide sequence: TGTGCCAGCAGCTTAGTAGGGGGCAATTCACCCCTCCACTTT. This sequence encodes CASSLVGGNSPLHF. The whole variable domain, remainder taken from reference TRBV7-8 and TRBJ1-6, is GAGVSQSPRYKVAKRGQDVALRCDPISGHVSLFWYQQALGQGPEFLTYFQNEAQLDKSGLPSDRFFAERPEGSVSTLKIQRTQQEDSAVYLCASSLVGGNSPLHFGNGTRLTVT.

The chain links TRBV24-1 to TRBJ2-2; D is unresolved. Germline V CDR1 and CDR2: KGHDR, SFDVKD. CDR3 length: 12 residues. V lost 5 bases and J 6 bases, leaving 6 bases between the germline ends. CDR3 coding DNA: TGTGCCACCAGTGTTGGGGCCGGGGAGCTGTTTTTT. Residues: CATSVGAGELFF.

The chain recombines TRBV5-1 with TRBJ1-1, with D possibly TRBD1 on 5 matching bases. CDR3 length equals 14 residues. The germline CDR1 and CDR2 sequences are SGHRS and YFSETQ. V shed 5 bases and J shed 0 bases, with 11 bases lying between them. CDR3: CASRPPGLNTEAFF. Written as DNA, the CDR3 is TGCGCCAGCAGACCACCAGGGTTGAACACTGAAGCTTTCTTT.

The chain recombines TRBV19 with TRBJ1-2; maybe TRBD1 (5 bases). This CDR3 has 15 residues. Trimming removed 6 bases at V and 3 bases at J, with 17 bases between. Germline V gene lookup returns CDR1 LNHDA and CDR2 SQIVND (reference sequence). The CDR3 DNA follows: TGTGCCAGTAGCCCCGTAAGGGGAGAGGACTATGGCTACACCTTC. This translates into CASSPVRGEDYGYTF. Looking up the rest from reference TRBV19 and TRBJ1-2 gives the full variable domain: DGGITQSPKYLFRKEGQNVTLSCEQNLNHDAMYWYRQDPGQGLRLIYYSQIVNDFQKGDIAEGYSVSREKKESFPLTVTSAQKNPTAFYLCASSPVRGEDYGYTFGSGTRLTVV.

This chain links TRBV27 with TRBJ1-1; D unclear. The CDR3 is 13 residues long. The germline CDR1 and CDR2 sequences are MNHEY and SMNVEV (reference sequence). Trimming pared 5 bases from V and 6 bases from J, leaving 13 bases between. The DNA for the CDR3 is TGTGCCAGCAGTCCCATCAGAGAACCTGAAGCTTTCTTT. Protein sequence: CASSPIREPEAFF.

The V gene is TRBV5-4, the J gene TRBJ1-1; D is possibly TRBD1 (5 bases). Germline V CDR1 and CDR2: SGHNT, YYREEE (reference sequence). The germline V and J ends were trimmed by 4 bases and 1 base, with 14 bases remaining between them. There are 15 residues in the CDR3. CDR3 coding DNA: TGTGCCAGCAGCCCGTTGGGGGGAGGGAACACTGAAGCTTTCTTT. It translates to CASSPLGGGNTEAFF.

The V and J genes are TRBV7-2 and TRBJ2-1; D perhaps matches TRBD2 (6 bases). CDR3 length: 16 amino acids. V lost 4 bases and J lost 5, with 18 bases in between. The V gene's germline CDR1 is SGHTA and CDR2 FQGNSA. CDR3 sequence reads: CASSYWDRRGDNEQFF. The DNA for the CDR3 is TGTGCCAGCAGCTACTGGGACCGGCGGGGCGACAATGAGCAGTTCTTC.

DNA of the CDR3: TGCGCCAGCAGTCAACCCCCGAGGAGGTGTCAGCCCCAGCATTTT. It codes for CASSQPPRRCQPQHF. The chain has TRBV23-1 and TRBJ1-5; D gene ambiguous. TRBV23-1 is assigned to the ORF class and has an uncertain function. CDR3 length equals 15 residues. The V and J ends lost 2 bases and 6 bases respectively, with 14 bases between them.

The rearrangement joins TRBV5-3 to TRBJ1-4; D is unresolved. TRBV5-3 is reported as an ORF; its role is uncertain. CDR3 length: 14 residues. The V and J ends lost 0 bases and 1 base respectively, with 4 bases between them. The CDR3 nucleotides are TGTGCCAGAAGCTTGGCAGTAACTAATGAAAAACTGTTTTTT. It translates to CARSLAVTNEKLFF.

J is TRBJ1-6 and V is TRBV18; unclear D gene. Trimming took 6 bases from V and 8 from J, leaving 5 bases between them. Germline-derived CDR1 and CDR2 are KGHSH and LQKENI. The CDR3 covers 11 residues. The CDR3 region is CASSQDSPLHF. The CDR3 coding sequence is TGTGCCAGCTCCCAGGATTCACCCCTCCACTTT. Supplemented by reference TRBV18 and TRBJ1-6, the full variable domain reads NAGVMQNPRHLVRRRGQEARLRCSPMKGHSHVYWYRQLPEEGLKFMVYLQKENIIDESGMPKERFSAEFPKEGPSILRIQQVVRGDSAAYFCASSQDSPLHFGNGTRLTVT.

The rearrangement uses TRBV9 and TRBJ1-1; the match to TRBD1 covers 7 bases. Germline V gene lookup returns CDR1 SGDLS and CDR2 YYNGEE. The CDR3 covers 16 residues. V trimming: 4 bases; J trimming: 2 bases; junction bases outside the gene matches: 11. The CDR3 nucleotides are TGTGCCAGCAGCCTTCCTCAAGACAGGGCCAACACTGAAGCTTTCTTT. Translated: CASSLPQDRANTEAFF.

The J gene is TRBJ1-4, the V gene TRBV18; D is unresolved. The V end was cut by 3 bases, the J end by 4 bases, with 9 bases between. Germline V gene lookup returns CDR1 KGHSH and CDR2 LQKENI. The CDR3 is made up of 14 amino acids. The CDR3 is CASSPGGINEKLFF. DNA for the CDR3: TGTGCCAGCTCACCTGGCGGGATTAATGAAAAACTGTTTTTT.

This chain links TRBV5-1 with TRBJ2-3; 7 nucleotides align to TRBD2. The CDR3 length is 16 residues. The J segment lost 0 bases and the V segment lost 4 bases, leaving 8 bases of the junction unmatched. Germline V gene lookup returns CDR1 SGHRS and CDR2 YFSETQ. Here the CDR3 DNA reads TGCGCCAGCAGCCCATCACTAGCGCTTAGCACAGATACGCAGTATTTT. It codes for CASSPSLALSTDTQYF.

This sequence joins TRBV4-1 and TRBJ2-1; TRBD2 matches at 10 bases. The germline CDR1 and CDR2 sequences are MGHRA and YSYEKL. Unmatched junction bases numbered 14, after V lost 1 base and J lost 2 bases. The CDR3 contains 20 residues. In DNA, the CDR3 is TGCGCCAGCAGCCAAGTGGGATTGGGATTTAGCGGGGGGACCTACAATGAGCAGTTCTTC. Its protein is CASSQVGLGFSGGTYNEQFF.

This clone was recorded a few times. The CDR3 reads CASSGGSYEQYF. As DNA, the CDR3 is TGTGCCAGCAGCGGAGGGTCCTACGAGCAGTACTTC. This chain connects TRBV5-8 to TRBJ2-7; maybe TRBD2 (6 bases). CDR1 is SGHTS, CDR2 YDEGEE, per germline. V dropped 4 bases and J dropped 1 base, with 6 bases sitting between them. CDR3 length: 12 amino acids.

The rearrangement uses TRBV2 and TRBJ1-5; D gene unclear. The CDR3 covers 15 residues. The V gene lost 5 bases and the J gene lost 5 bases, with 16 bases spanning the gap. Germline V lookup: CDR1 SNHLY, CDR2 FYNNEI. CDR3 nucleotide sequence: TGTGCCAGCAGTAAAACTGACGGATCGTATCAGCCCCAGCATTTT. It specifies CASSKTDGSYQPQHF.

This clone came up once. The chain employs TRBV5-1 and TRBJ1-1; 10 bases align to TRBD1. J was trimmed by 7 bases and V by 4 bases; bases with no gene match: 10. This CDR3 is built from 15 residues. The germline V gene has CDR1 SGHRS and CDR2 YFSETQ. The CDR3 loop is CASSQTGGFFIEAFF. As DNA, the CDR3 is TGCGCCAGCAGCCAGACAGGGGGCTTTTTTATTGAAGCTTTCTTT.

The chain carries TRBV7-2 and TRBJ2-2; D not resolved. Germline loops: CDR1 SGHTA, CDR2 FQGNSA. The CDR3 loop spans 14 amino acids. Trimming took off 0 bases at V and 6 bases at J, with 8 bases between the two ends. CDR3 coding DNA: TGTGCCAGCAGCTTAGCGGCCGCGGCCGGGGAGCTGTTTTTT. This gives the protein CASSLAAAAGELFF.

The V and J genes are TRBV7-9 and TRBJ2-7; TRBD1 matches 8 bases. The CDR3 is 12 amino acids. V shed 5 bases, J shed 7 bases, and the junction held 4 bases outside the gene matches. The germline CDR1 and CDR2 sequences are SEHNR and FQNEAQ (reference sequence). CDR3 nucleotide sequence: TGTGCCAGCAGCAGACAGGGGTTAGAGCAGTACTTC. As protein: CASSRQGLEQYF.